This passage covers 22 T cell receptor beta chains from one sample sequenced in a study of shared clonotypes between healthy human individuals. Clones were read by immunoSEQ multiplex PCR, and TCRdb kept only the in-frame ones, dropping some. Of about 2.3 million clones detected, 92% appear once; the ten largest clones hold 0.37%. Sequenced sample: naive CD4+ T cells from PBMCs. The sample's subset: CD45RA+ positively selected. These TCRs come from a man between 18 and 29 years old in good health. Some clones in this sample may be carry-over from other donors' samples.

The genes are TRBV7-2 and TRBJ1-1; possible D gene TRBD1, 5 bases. CDR3 size: 14 residues. Trimming pared 1 base from V and 3 bases from J, leaving 9 bases between. Germline V gene data show CDR1 as SGHTA and CDR2 as FQGNSA. The CDR3 sequence: CASSLGRQHTEAFF. The DNA of the CDR3 is TGTGCCAGCAGCTTAGGCAGACAGCACACTGAAGCTTTCTTT.

CDR3: CASTPGTSASSSYNEQFF. CDR3 coding DNA: TGTGCCAGCACCCCTGGGACTAGCGCTTCTAGCTCCTACAATGAGCAGTTCTTC. V usage is TRBV7-8 and J usage is TRBJ2-1, with 10 positions matching TRBD2. The CDR3 has 18 residues. Losses at the gene ends were 7 bases for V and 0 bases for J; bases not matched to a gene: 12. CDR1 and CDR2 from the germline V gene are SGHVS and FQNEAQ.

This sequence joins TRBV25-1 and TRBJ1-3; the D is unclear. The V end was cut by 8 bases, the J end by 2 bases, with 10 bases between. CDR1 is MGHDK, CDR2 SYGVNS, per germline. CDR3 length equals 13 residues. CDR3 nucleotides: TGTGCCAGCCTGGGCACAGCTGGAAACACCATATATTTT. It specifies CASLGTAGNTIYF.

J is TRBJ1-1 and V is TRBV6-5; D gene uncertain. Trimming pared 6 bases from V and 0 bases from J, leaving 5 bases between. Germline CDR1 is MNHEY and CDR2 is SVGAGI. CDR3 size: 12 residues. The CDR3 region has the DNA TGTGCCAGCAGCACCATGAACACTGAAGCTTTCTTT. This encodes CASSTMNTEAFF.

This chain connects TRBV6-6 to TRBJ1-4; TRBD1 matches at 9 bases. This CDR3 spans 16 amino acids. J lost 11 bases, V lost 2 bases, and 12 bases had no gene match. The germline CDR1 and CDR2 sequences are MNHNY and SVGAGI (reference sequence). CDR3 loop: CASSYLRPGQGMKLFF. The CDR3 DNA is TGTGCCAGCAGTTACCTACGACCGGGACAGGGTATGAAACTGTTTTTT.

The sample holds one count of this clone. Other DNA sequences in the same sample also yield this CDR3. CDR3 DNA: TGTGCCAGCAGCGATAGGGACAGGTACAATGAGCAGTTCTTC. It specifies CASSDRDRYNEQFF. The chain combines TRBV2 with TRBJ2-1; 8 positions match TRBD1. J was trimmed by 4 bases and V by 6 bases; bases with no gene match: 5. The CDR3 sequence is 14 residues long. Germline V gene data show CDR1 as SNHLY and CDR2 as FYNNEI.

Comment on this clone: Other DNA sequences within the sample encode an identical CDR3. The J gene is TRBJ2-1, the V gene TRBV5-1, with 13 bases identical to TRBD2. V gave up 0 bases and J gave up 8 bases; unmatched junction bases: 2. CDR1 and CDR2 from the germline V gene are SGHRS and YFSETQ. The CDR3 runs to 15 residues. The CDR3 region has the DNA TGCGCCAGCAGCTTGGGGACTAGCGGGAGTTATGAGCAGTTCTTC. Translating it yields CASSLGTSGSYEQFF.

The chain joins TRBV19 to TRBJ2-6, with 7 bases lining up with TRBD1. V gave up 5 bases and J gave up 15 bases; unmatched junction bases: 10. CDR1 LNHDA and CDR2 SQIVND come from the germline V gene (reference sequence). The CDR3 sequence is 13 residues long. Here the CDR3 DNA reads TGTGCCAGTAGTCCTTACAGGGGAAGCGGCCTGACTTTC. This gives the protein CASSPYRGSGLTF.

The CDR3 nucleotides are TGTGCCAGCAGCCAAGGGGCGGGAGGCCTTAGCACAGATACGCAGTATTTT. As protein: CASSQGAGGLSTDTQYF. The chain carries TRBV4-2 and TRBJ2-3, with 8 positions matching TRBD2. This CDR3 has 17 amino acids. V gave up 1 base and J gave up 0 bases; unmatched junction bases: 6. Germline V gene sequence: CDR1 LGHNA, CDR2 YNFKEQ.

This clone appeared a few times. The chain has TRBV25-1 and TRBJ1-2; D gene unclear. Trimming removed 2 bases from V and 6 bases from J, with 4 bases in between. Germline CDR1 reads MGHDK; CDR2 reads SYGVNS. This CDR3 spans 11 amino acids. As DNA, the CDR3 is TGTGCCAGCAGTGAAGGTGATGGCTACACCTTC. Encoded protein: CASSEGDGYTF.

V gene TRBV28 combines with J gene TRBJ1-4, with D possibly matching TRBD1 (5 bases). The germline V gene has CDR1 MDHEN and CDR2 SYDVKM. CDR3 length: 18 residues. Trimming took 3 bases from V and 5 from J, leaving 22 bases between them. This CDR3 is CASSLAPGRGARNEKLFF. The CDR3 DNA reads TGTGCCAGCAGTTTGGCCCCGGGGAGAGGGGCCCGCAATGAAAAACTGTTTTTT.

J is TRBJ2-7 and V is TRBV6-5; the D gene is possibly TRBD1 (7 bases). The length of the CDR3 is 13 residues. CDR1 is MNHEY, CDR2 SVGAGI, per germline. Between the trimmed V and J ends, which lost 10 bases and 3 bases, there was a span of 16 bases. The CDR3 DNA sequence: TGTGCCACCAAGGGGGCGGGAATCTACGAGCAGTACTTC. Residues: CATKGAGIYEQYF.

This chain connects TRBV5-1 to TRBJ2-1; TRBD1 agrees at 8 bases. The germline CDR1 and CDR2 sequences are SGHRS and YFSETQ. This CDR3 spans 16 amino acids. V lost 0 bases and J lost 5; bases outside the gene matches: 7. The CDR3: CASSLGRQGTDNEQFF. CDR3 bases: TGCGCCAGCAGCTTGGGCAGACAGGGGACGGACAATGAGCAGTTCTTC.

The rearrangement joins TRBV5-1 to TRBJ2-3; D remains unclear. The CDR3 extends over 14 amino acids. Trimming shortened V by 3 bases and J by 6 bases, and 14 bases separated the two germline ends. CDR1 and CDR2 from the germline V gene are SGHRS and YFSETQ. The CDR3 is CASSSRLTEDTQYF. CDR3 in DNA: TGCGCCAGCAGCTCCCGCCTAACGGAGGATACGCAGTATTTT.

V usage is TRBV7-2 and J usage is TRBJ2-7; D possibly matches TRBD1 or TRBD2 (5 bases each). This CDR3 has 18 amino acids. The V gene's germline CDR1 is SGHTA and CDR2 FQGNSA. V was trimmed by 4 bases and J by 0 bases, leaving 22 bases between them. The CDR3, as DNA: TGTGCCAGCAGCTCTACATTTCCCGGGGCGGCCAGCTCCTACGAGCAGTACTTC. Amino acid sequence: CASSSTFPGAASSYEQYF.

DNA for the CDR3: TGTGCCAGCAGTTACCCAAGGCCAGAGGCTGATGAGCAGTTCTTC. Amino acid sequence: CASSYPRPEADEQFF. The chain combines TRBV6-6 with TRBJ2-1; D gene ambiguous. The CDR3 contains 15 residues. Germline V gene lookup returns CDR1 MNHNY and CDR2 SVGAGI (reference sequence). Trimming removed 2 bases from V and 8 bases from J, with 16 bases in between.

This clone was counted between two and nine times. The rearrangement uses TRBV28 and TRBJ1-1; D remains ambiguous. From germline, CDR1 is MDHEN and CDR2 SYDVKM. V dropped 5 bases and J dropped 4 bases, with 8 bases sitting between them. The CDR3 is 12 residues long. The CDR3 is CASSSAATEAFF. Here the CDR3 DNA reads TGTGCCAGCAGTAGCGCAGCCACTGAAGCTTTCTTT.

V is TRBV11-2 and J is TRBJ2-3, with D possibly TRBD2 on 6 matching bases. Germline CDR1 is SGHAT and CDR2 is FQNNGV. This CDR3 has 14 amino acids. V gave up 7 bases and J gave up 1 base, with 12 bases separating them. CDR3 nucleotides: TGTGCCAGCAACCACCGGAGGGGCACAGATACGCAGTATTTT. Amino acid sequence: CASNHRRGTDTQYF. The full variable domain, its missing parts supplied by reference TRBV11-2 and TRBJ2-3, is EAGVAQSPRYKIIEKRQSVAFWCNPISGHATLYWYQQILGQGPKLLIQFQNNGVVDDSQLPKDRFSAERLKGVDSTLKIQPAKLEDSAVYLCASNHRRGTDTQYFGPGTRLTVL.

This clone was seen once. The chain joins TRBV28 to TRBJ2-1; TRBD2 agrees at 12 bases. The CDR3 contains 18 residues. The germline V gene has CDR1 MDHEN and CDR2 SYDVKM. J gave up 4 bases and V 5 bases, and 12 bases lay outside the gene matches. The CDR3 coding sequence is TGTGCCAGCAGTATGGGACTAGCGGGTTCCGGGGCGTACAATGAGCAGTTCTTC. It specifies CASSMGLAGSGAYNEQFF.

The genes are TRBV9 and TRBJ2-7; the match to TRBD2 covers 7 bases. The CDR3 has 15 residues. Germline CDR1 and CDR2: SGDLS and YYNGEE. After removal of 2 bases from V and 2 bases from J, the junction contained 7 bases not matched to a gene. CDR3 sequence (DNA): TGTGCCAGCAGCGTCGGCGGGGGATTAACCTACGAGCAGTACTTC. It specifies CASSVGGGLTYEQYF.

V and J are TRBV9 and TRBJ1-5; tentative D call: TRBD1 (6 bases). V was trimmed by 0 bases and J by 6 bases, leaving 13 bases between them. The germline V gene encodes CDR1 SGDLS and CDR2 YYNGEE. This CDR3 is 15 amino acids long. The CDR3 protein is CASSVGDGGGQPQHF. The CDR3 DNA follows: TGTGCCAGCAGCGTAGGGGATGGGGGCGGTCAGCCCCAGCATTTT. Using reference TRBV9 and TRBJ1-5 for the parts outside the CDR3, the full variable domain is DSGVTQTPKHLITATGQRVTLRCSPRSGDLSVYWYQQSLDQGLQFLIQYYNGEERAKGNILERFSAQQFPDLHSELNLSSLELGDSALYFCASSVGDGGGQPQHFGDGTRLSIL.

This chain uses TRBV10-3 with TRBJ2-1; D call uncertain. The CDR3 covers 15 residues. Germline CDR1 is ENHRY and CDR2 is SYGVKD. V shed 0 bases and J shed 6 bases, with 12 bases lying between them. CDR3 DNA: TGTGCCATCAGTGAGTCCCAGCTAGTTGTCAATGAGCAGTTCTTC. This gives the protein CAISESQLVVNEQFF.